This T cell receptor beta chain was identified in a study of regulatory T cells in long-lasting Graves disease. About the study: Under 3 months of antithyroid drugs had been taken by newly diagnosed Graves' patients. Study-level points and caveats: Between persistent patients, a few thousand public clonotypes were shared, exceeding the 950 to 1,000 shared between new patients. What was studied was peripheral blood only, and not thyroid tissue.

Of note for this clonotype: Its antigen is undetermined.

This CDR3 has 15 residues. CDR1 and CDR2 (germline): SEHNR, FQNEAQ (reference sequence). V shed 3 bases and J 5 bases; nucleotides not matched to a gene: 8. The sample's time point: newly diagnosed GD, antithyroid drugs for less than 3 months. From PBMCs, RNA was extracted and then used to make the TCR library. Arm-PCR of CDR3 regions and iRepertoire HTBI primers were the basis on which TCR beta libraries were built. Each CDR3 protein gets one entry after TCRdb re-called the multiplex PCR reads with MiXCR. In the table there are some 500,000 distinct CDR3 sequences, 15% to 20% of which are singletons. This sample was shared with a second study, whose subject was T cells in Graves' hyperthyroidism and ophthalmopathy.

This sample comprised peripheral blood mononuclear cells (PBMCs), obtained at new diagnosis, from a patient treated with antithyroid drugs. This chain connects TRBV7-9 to TRBJ2-7, with 9 bases aligning to TRBD2. This sequence originates from a woman aged 35-65 years with Graves disease. Written as DNA, the CDR3 is TGTGCCAGCAGCTTCGGCGGGGGGGCTCAAGACGAGCAGTACTTC. Translation: CASSFGGGAQDEQYF.